These 25 T cell receptor beta chains share one sample of origin, sequenced in a study of T-cell reconstitution after alpha-beta-depleted transplantation in children. During its preparation, the TCRbeta library received unique molecular identifiers. MiXCR, applied by TCRdb to the PCR reads, yields one record per CDR3 protein. This sample has hundreds of thousands of distinct CDR3 sequences; roughly 15% occur once, and the top ten carry around 4.5%. Sequenced here: PBMCs, sampled from the stem cell graft. These TCRs come from a human donor who donated a stem cell graft to a child with Fanconi anemia.

This clonotype was observed many times. The V call is TRBV5-5, the J call TRBJ2-5, with 7 bases fitting TRBD1. The germline gives CDR1 SGHKS, CDR2 YYEKEE (reference sequence). CDR3 size: 15 residues. The J segment lost 2 bases and the V segment lost 2 bases, leaving 6 bases of the junction unmatched. CDR3 in DNA: TGTGCCAGCAGCTTTTTGCCGGGACAGCAAGAGACCCAGTACTTC. This gives the protein CASSFLPGQQETQYF.

The chain uses TRBV28 and TRBJ2-1, with TRBD2 as a possible D gene (6 bases). Trimming took 5 bases from V and 10 from J, leaving 18 bases between them. The CDR3 sequence is 14 residues long. Germline CDR1 reads MDHEN; CDR2 reads SYDVKM. The CDR3 is CASSPKPGSWEQFF. CDR3 nucleotide sequence: TGTGCCAGCAGTCCGAAACCCGGGAGCTGGGAGCAGTTCTTC.

The rearrangement links TRBV12-3 or TRBV12-4 to TRBJ1-2; D is uncertain. The V gene lost 2 bases and the J gene lost 4 bases, with 8 bases spanning the gap. There are 13 residues in the CDR3. This CDR3 reads CASSLYVGYGYTF. As DNA, the CDR3 is TGTGCCAGCAGTTTATACGTAGGCTATGGCTACACCTTC.

The chain carries TRBV7-6 and TRBJ2-1; no clear D. The germline gives CDR1 SGHVS, CDR2 FNYEAQ. V lost 5 bases, J lost 1 base, and 12 bases lay in between. The CDR3 runs 15 residues. CDR3 loop: CASSPDGVSYNEQFF. CDR3 in DNA: TGTGCCAGCAGCCCAGACGGTGTGTCCTACAATGAGCAGTTCTTC.

The chain employs TRBV5-1 and TRBJ1-6; TRBD1 might be the D (5 bases). In germline, CDR1 is SGHRS, CDR2 YFSETQ. There are 17 residues in the CDR3. V dropped 0 bases and J dropped 10 bases, with 20 bases sitting between them. The chain's CDR3 is CASSLVGSGFTGSPLHF. CDR3 nucleotide sequence: TGCGCCAGCAGCTTGGTAGGGAGTGGTTTCACAGGATCACCCCTCCACTTT.

This clonotype was seen ten or more times. The rearrangement links TRBV9 to TRBJ2-1; no definite D call. Between the trimmed V and J ends, which lost 0 bases and 7 bases, there was a span of 8 bases. The CDR3 is made up of 13 amino acids. Germline V gene sequence: CDR1 SGDLS, CDR2 YYNGEE. CDR3 loop: CASSVGLRNEQFF. DNA of the CDR3: TGTGCCAGCAGCGTAGGGCTCCGTAATGAGCAGTTCTTC. Filled out from reference TRBV9 and TRBJ2-1, the complete variable domain reads DSGVTQTPKHLITATGQRVTLRCSPRSGDLSVYWYQQSLDQGLQFLIQYYNGEERAKGNILERFSAQQFPDLHSELNLSSLELGDSALYFCASSVGLRNEQFFGPGTRLTVL.

The chain links TRBV7-6 to TRBJ1-2; no reliable D call. Trimming pared 1 base from V and 4 bases from J, leaving 13 bases between. The germline V gene encodes CDR1 SGHVS and CDR2 FNYEAQ. The CDR3 is made up of 15 amino acids. The chain's CDR3 is CASSLGRGSGYGYTF. The CDR3 coding sequence is TGTGCCAGCAGCTTAGGCCGAGGTTCGGGCTATGGCTACACCTTC.

The chain combines TRBV12-3 or TRBV12-4 with TRBJ1-4; TRBD1 is a possible D gene (6 bases). The CDR3 sequence is 13 residues long. With 6 bases removed from V and 4 bases from J, the gap between germline ends came to 9 bases. CDR3 coding DNA: TGTGCCAGCAGCCCACAGGGTAATGAAAAACTGTTTTTT. This codes for CASSPQGNEKLFF.

The chain joins TRBV5-6 to TRBJ2-1, with D unresolved. The CDR3 runs 12 residues. Germline V lookup: CDR1 SGHDT, CDR2 YYEEEE. V was clipped by 4 bases and J by 9 bases, with 11 bases between them. The CDR3, as DNA: TGTGCCAGCAGCCTCCAGGATGCTGAGCAGTTCTTC. Its protein is CASSLQDAEQFF.

This clonotype was seen ten or more times. This chain connects TRBV5-1 to TRBJ2-1, with TRBD2 identical over 7 bases. The CDR3 covers 15 residues. Looked up from germline, CDR1 is SGHRS and CDR2 is YFSETQ. J was trimmed by 2 bases and V by 5 bases; bases with no gene match: 7. The CDR3 loop reads CASSFTGGTYNEQFF. The CDR3 DNA reads as TGCGCCAGCAGTTTTACGGGGGGAACCTACAATGAGCAGTTCTTC.

This clonotype was seen at least ten times. This chain links TRBV5-5 with TRBJ2-3; 8 bases match TRBD1. Germline CDR1 and CDR2: SGHKS and YYEKEE (reference sequence). After removal of 5 bases from V and 6 bases from J, the junction contained 8 bases not matched to a gene. The CDR3 spans 14 residues. The CDR3 here is CASRLGQGVDTQYF. The CDR3 coding sequence is TGTGCCAGCAGACTAGGACAGGGTGTTGATACGCAGTATTTT.

V and J are TRBV7-6 and TRBJ2-1; 7 positions agree with TRBD1. This CDR3 has 16 residues. Per the germline V gene, CDR1 is SGHVS and CDR2 is FNYEAQ. V lost 3 bases, J lost 4 bases, and 9 bases stayed unmatched. CDR3 sequence: CASSLATGTAYNEQFF. CDR3 in DNA: TGTGCCAGCAGCTTGGCAACCGGGACAGCTTACAATGAGCAGTTCTTC.

The V and J genes are TRBV5-1 and TRBJ2-1; 7 bases are a match to TRBD2. Looked up from germline, CDR1 is SGHRS and CDR2 is YFSETQ. The CDR3 is 14 residues long. V was pared by 6 bases and J by 0 bases, with 3 bases of the junction left unmatched. The CDR3: CASKRENSYNEQFF. CDR3 nucleotide sequence: TGCGCCAGCAAGCGGGAAAACTCCTACAATGAGCAGTTCTTC. Filled out from reference TRBV5-1 and TRBJ2-1, the complete variable domain reads KAGVTQTPRYLIKTRGQQVTLSCSPISGHRSVSWYQQTPGQGLQFLFEYFSETQRNKGNFPGRFSGRQFSNSRSEMNVSTLELGDSALYLCASKRENSYNEQFFGPGTRLTVL.

V usage is TRBV20-1 and J usage is TRBJ1-1; D is uncertain. The CDR3 has 13 residues. V gave up 4 bases and J gave up 3 bases, with 12 bases separating them. Germline CDR1 DFQATT, CDR2 SNEGSKA (reference sequence). CDR3 DNA sequence: TGCAGTGCTACTATCTTGCAGGACACTGAAGCTTTCTTT. This sequence encodes CSATILQDTEAFF.

This clonotype occurred many times. The chain is built from TRBV5-1 and TRBJ1-1, with D unclear. Trimming took off 0 bases at V and 1 base at J, with 10 bases between the two ends. The CDR3 is made up of 15 amino acids. Per the germline V gene, CDR1 is SGHRS and CDR2 is YFSETQ. The CDR3 reads CASSLVPGRNTEAFF. In DNA form, the CDR3 reads TGCGCCAGCAGCTTGGTCCCGGGGAGGAACACTGAAGCTTTCTTT.

This clonotype was seen only a few times. The DNA of the CDR3 is TGCGCCAGCAGCTTTAGACGGACGACAGATACGCAGTATTTT. This codes for CASSFRRTTDTQYF. The chain is built from TRBV5-1 and TRBJ2-3, with no clear D. Trimming took 2 bases from V and 3 from J, leaving 10 bases between them. The CDR3 runs to 14 residues. Germline V lookup: CDR1 SGHRS, CDR2 YFSETQ. The whole variable domain, filled in from reference TRBV5-1 and TRBJ2-3, reads KAGVTQTPRYLIKTRGQQVTLSCSPISGHRSVSWYQQTPGQGLQFLFEYFSETQRNKGNFPGRFSGRQFSNSRSEMNVSTLELGDSALYLCASSFRRTTDTQYFGPGTRLTVL.

This clonotype has ten or more counts. The J gene is TRBJ2-1, the V gene TRBV24-1; TRBD2 is a possible D gene (6 bases). The germline V gene encodes CDR1 KGHDR and CDR2 SFDVKD. The V and J ends lost 2 bases and 9 bases respectively, with 16 bases between them. This CDR3 has 15 residues. The DNA of the CDR3 is TGTGCCACCAGTGATTCTCAAGGGCTCGGGGGTGAGCAGTTCTTC. It encodes CATSDSQGLGGEQFF.

This clonotype was observed a few times. CDR3 bases: TGCAGCGTTGAAGACGGGTCCGGTTACGAGCAGTACTTC. This gives the protein CSVEDGSGYEQYF. The rearrangement joins TRBV29-1 to TRBJ2-7; no clear D gene. Between the trimmed V and J ends, which lost 0 bases and 4 bases, there was a span of 10 bases. Looked up from germline, CDR1 is SQVTM and CDR2 is ANQGSEA. The CDR3 is made up of 13 amino acids.

A few counts support this clonotype. CDR3 region: CASSLRGVPYQPQHF. The CDR3 DNA reads as TGTGCCAGCAGTTTAAGGGGAGTCCCTTATCAGCCCCAGCATTTT. The V call is TRBV28, the J call TRBJ1-5; possibly TRBD1 for D (5 bases). Germline V gene data show CDR1 as MDHEN and CDR2 as SYDVKM. V lost 2 bases and J 5 bases, leaving 13 bases between the germline ends. The CDR3 has 15 residues.

This chain uses TRBV25-1 with TRBJ2-7; 7 nucleotides agree with TRBD1. V lost 2 bases, J lost 0 bases, and 1 base stayed unmatched. This CDR3 spans 14 amino acids. From germline, CDR1 is MGHDK and CDR2 SYGVNS. The CDR3 bases are TGTGCCAGCAGTGAAGGGACAGTCTCCTACGAGCAGTACTTC. This encodes CASSEGTVSYEQYF.

The chain joins TRBV10-3 to TRBJ2-1; 15 nucleotides line up with TRBD2. V gave up 6 bases and J gave up 7 bases; unmatched junction bases: 4. The CDR3 consists of 15 residues. Looked up from germline, CDR1 is ENHRY and CDR2 is SYGVKD. CDR3 coding DNA: TGTGCCATCAGGGGACTAGCGGGGGGTAGAAATGAGCAGTTCTTC. This codes for CAIRGLAGGRNEQFF.

This clonotype has just a few counts. This chain links TRBV4-3 with TRBJ2-1; D may be TRBD1 (6 bases). The V end lost 0 bases, the J end lost 3 bases, and 15 bases lay between the germline ends. Germline V CDR1 and CDR2: LGHNA, YSLEER. The CDR3 is 17 residues long. CDR3 nucleotides: TGCGCCAGCAGCCAAGATCGGGTGAGGGGGAACTACAATGAGCAGTTCTTC. Protein product: CASSQDRVRGNYNEQFF.

The chain carries TRBV24-1 and TRBJ2-5; maybe TRBD1 (5 bases). V shed 4 bases and J shed 1 base, with 12 bases lying between them. Germline CDR1 is KGHDR and CDR2 is SFDVKD. The CDR3 has 15 residues. CDR3 amino acids: CATSDPTDTQETQYF. DNA for the CDR3: TGTGCCACCAGTGACCCGACAGACACCCAAGAGACCCAGTACTTC.

This clonotype was found a few times. This sequence joins TRBV1 and TRBJ2-5; the tabulated D call, TRBD2, remains unverified against the DNA. TRBV1 counts as a pseudogene. CDR3 length: 15 amino acids. The CDR3, as DNA: TGTGCCAGCAGCGGACTAGCGGGGGTCCAAGAGACCCAGTACTTC. This gives the protein CASSGLAGVQETQYF.

CDR3 DNA sequence: TGCAGTGCTGCCTCCGGGGCGGGTGAAAAACTGTTTTTT. This encodes CSAASGAGEKLFF. The chain recombines TRBV20-1 with TRBJ1-4, with D possibly matching TRBD1 (5 bases). V lost 5 bases, J lost 7 bases, and 14 bases lay in between. CDR3 length: 13 residues. Per the germline V gene, CDR1 is DFQATT and CDR2 is SNEGSKA (reference sequence).